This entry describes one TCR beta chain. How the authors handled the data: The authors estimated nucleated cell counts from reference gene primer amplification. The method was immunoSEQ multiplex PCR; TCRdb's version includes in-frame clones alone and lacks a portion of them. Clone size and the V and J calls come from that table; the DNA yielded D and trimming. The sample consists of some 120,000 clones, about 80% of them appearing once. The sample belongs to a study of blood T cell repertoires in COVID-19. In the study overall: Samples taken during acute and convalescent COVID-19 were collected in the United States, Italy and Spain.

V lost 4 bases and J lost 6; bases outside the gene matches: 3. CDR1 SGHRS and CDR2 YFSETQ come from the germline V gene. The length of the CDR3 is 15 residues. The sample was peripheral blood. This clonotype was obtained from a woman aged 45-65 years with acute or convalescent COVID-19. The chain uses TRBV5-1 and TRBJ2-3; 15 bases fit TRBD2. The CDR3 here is CASSPGLAGGDTQYF. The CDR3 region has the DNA TGCGCCAGCAGCCCGGGACTAGCGGGGGGCGATACGCAGTATTTT.